This section outlines one T cell receptor (beta chain) sequence together with its context. V was shortened by 2 bases and J by 3 bases, with 5 bases between the two germline ends. Germline CDR1 MRHNA, CDR2 SNTAGT. The CDR3 runs to 13 residues. The data are from a study of Ad26.COV2.S vaccination and SARS-CoV-2 variants. TCRdb keeps only in-frame clones here, not all; method: immunoSEQ multiplex PCR. The repertoire includes about 320,000 clones, around four fifths of them detected once, and roughly 2% sits in the top ten. The treatment: some 20 received Ad26.COV2.S at low or high dose, single or two shots; about five received placebo; per-sample allocation not given. Sampling was done on day 63 after the first vaccine or placebo injection.

The origin of this receptor is a person between 18 and 65 years old who received the Ad26.COV2.S COVID-19 vaccine or a placebo. Sequencing used peripheral blood, obtained in a trial of Ad26.COV2.S vaccine versus placebo. This chain uses TRBV6-4 with TRBJ1-5; D not certain. The DNA of the CDR3 is TGTGCCAGCAGTGACAGAATCAATCAGCCCCAGCATTTT. It encodes CASSDRINQPQHF.